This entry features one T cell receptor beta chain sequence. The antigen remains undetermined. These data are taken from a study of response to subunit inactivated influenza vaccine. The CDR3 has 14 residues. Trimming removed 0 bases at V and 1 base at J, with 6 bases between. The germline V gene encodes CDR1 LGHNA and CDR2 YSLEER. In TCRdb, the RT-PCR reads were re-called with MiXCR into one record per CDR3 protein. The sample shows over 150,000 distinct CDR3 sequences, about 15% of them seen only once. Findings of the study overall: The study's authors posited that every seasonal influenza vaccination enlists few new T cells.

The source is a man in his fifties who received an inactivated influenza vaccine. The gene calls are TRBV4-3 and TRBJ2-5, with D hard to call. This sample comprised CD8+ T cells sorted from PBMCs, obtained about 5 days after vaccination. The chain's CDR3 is CASSQDPGQETQYF. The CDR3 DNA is TGCGCCAGCAGCCAAGATCCGGGCCAAGAGACCCAGTACTTC.